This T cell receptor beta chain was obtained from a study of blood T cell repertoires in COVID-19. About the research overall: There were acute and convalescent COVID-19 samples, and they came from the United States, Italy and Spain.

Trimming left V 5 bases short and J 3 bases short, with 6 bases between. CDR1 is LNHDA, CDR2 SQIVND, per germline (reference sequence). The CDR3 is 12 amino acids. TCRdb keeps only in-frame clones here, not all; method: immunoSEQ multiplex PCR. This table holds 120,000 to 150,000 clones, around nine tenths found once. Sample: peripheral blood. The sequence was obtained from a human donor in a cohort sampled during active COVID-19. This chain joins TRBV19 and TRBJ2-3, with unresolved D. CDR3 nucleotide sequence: TGTGCCAGTAGTTCTAGGACAGATACGCAGTATTTT. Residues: CASSSRTDTQYF. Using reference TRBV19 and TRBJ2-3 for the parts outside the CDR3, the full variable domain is DGGITQSPKYLFRKEGQNVTLSCEQNLNHDAMYWYRQDPGQGLRLIYYSQIVNDFQKGDIAEGYSVSREKKESFPLTVTSAQKNPTAFYLCASSSRTDTQYFGPGTRLTVL.